What follows are 18 T cell receptor beta chains derived from one specimen sequenced in a study of T cell repertoires in cytomegalovirus infection. Via MiXCR, TCRdb re-called the reads, giving one row per CDR3 protein. The sample consists of 350,000 to 450,000 distinct CDR3 sequences, less than 20% of them appearing once. The sequenced sample consisted of PBMCs. The receptors derive from a human donor in good health (CMV status not recorded). Some clones in this sample may be carry-over from other donors' samples.

This clonotype was seen only a few times. V and J are TRBV30 and TRBJ1-1, with D tentatively TRBD1 (5 bases). CDR3 length: 11 residues. V lost 2 bases, J lost 10 bases, and 11 bases lay in between. CDR1 GTSNPN and CDR2 SVGIG come from the germline V gene (reference sequence). As DNA, the CDR3 is TGTGCCTGGAGTCGGGGGTGGCGAGCTTTCTTT. Its protein is CAWSRGWRAFF.

This clonotype was detected ten times or more. The gene calls are TRBV7-2 and TRBJ2-3; D remains unclear. V lost 7 bases to trimming and J lost 0 bases, with 8 bases between them. The CDR3 sequence is 13 residues long. CDR1 SGHTA and CDR2 FQGNSA come from the germline V gene. The CDR3 is CASTSGSTDTQYF. DNA for the CDR3: TGTGCCAGCACCTCTGGTAGCACAGATACGCAGTATTTT.

This clonotype was counted only a few times. The genes are TRBV18 and TRBJ2-3, with D perhaps matching TRBD2 (6 bases). CDR3 length: 13 amino acids. Trimming pared 6 bases from V and 4 bases from J, leaving 11 bases between. Germline CDR1 is KGHSH and CDR2 is LQKENI. The CDR3 is CASSAGTADTQYF. DNA of the CDR3: TGTGCCAGCTCCGCGGGGACCGCAGATACGCAGTATTTT.

This clonotype was counted between two and nine times. The chain has TRBV12-3 or TRBV12-4 and TRBJ1-5, with D possibly being TRBD1 (6 bases). V was trimmed by 6 bases and J by 7 bases, leaving 16 bases between them. This CDR3 region has 14 residues. The DNA for the CDR3 is TGTGCCAGCAGATTGGGTCGGGGGCGCCAGCCCCAGCATTTT. Translation: CASRLGRGRQPQHF.

This clonotype was seen ten or more times. This chain uses TRBV7-8 with TRBJ2-3; TRBD2 matches at 11 bases. Germline CDR1 is SGHVS and CDR2 is FQNEAQ. The CDR3 has 17 amino acids. V trimming: 5 bases; J trimming: 4 bases; junction bases outside the gene matches: 11. The CDR3 protein is CASSLTRLAGIPDTQYF. CDR3 bases: TGTGCCAGCAGCCTAACTCGACTAGCGGGAATTCCAGATACGCAGTATTTT.

The V gene is TRBV12-3 or TRBV12-4, the J gene TRBJ2-5; 8 nucleotides line up with TRBD2. V gave up 3 bases and J gave up 7 bases; unmatched junction bases: 10. CDR3 length: 15 amino acids. Written as DNA, the CDR3 is TGTGCCAGCAGTTTCACTAGCGGATCCCGGGGGACCCAGTACTTC. It encodes CASSFTSGSRGTQYF.

This rearrangement joins TRBV27 to TRBJ2-5, with D perhaps TRBD2 (6 bases). V shed 4 bases and J shed 4 bases, with 22 bases lying between them. The V gene's germline CDR1 is MNHEY and CDR2 SMNVEV (reference sequence). The CDR3 is 17 amino acids. The CDR3 DNA follows: TGTGCCAGCAGTTATTCACCCACCTGGAGGAGGGGAGAGACCCAGTACTTC. This codes for CASSYSPTWRRGETQYF.

This clonotype was recorded a few times. The chain links TRBV6-2 or TRBV6-3 to TRBJ1-1; no firm D call. The ends were cut back, 6 bases at V and 5 bases at J, with 13 bases in the middle. The germline V gene has CDR1 MNHEY and CDR2 SVGEGT. The CDR3 spans 13 residues. CDR3 nucleotides: TGTGCCAGCAGCTGGGAGTTGGGAACTGAAGCTTTCTTT. Translating it yields CASSWELGTEAFF.

This clonotype was seen ten or more times. This rearrangement joins TRBV7-8 to TRBJ1-3; the D is unclear. There are 16 residues in the CDR3. The V end lost 1 base, the J end lost 3 bases, and 13 bases lay between the germline ends. Germline values: CDR1 SGHVS, CDR2 FQNEAQ. This CDR3 reads CASSLGAGTDGNTIYF. The CDR3, as DNA: TGTGCCAGCAGCTTAGGGGCGGGCACGGATGGAAACACCATATATTTT.

V gene TRBV7-9 combines with J gene TRBJ1-4, with D uncertain. Germline CDR1 reads SEHNR; CDR2 reads FQNEAQ (reference sequence). The CDR3 has 13 amino acids. V lost 4 bases to trimming and J lost 5 bases, with 8 bases between them. In DNA form, the CDR3 reads TGTGCCAGCAGCTCCTACAGCAATGAAAAACTGTTTTTT. Protein sequence: CASSSYSNEKLFF.

This chain uses TRBV20-1 with TRBJ1-2; TRBD1 is a possible D gene (6 bases). This CDR3 has 12 residues. The germline V and J ends were trimmed by 3 bases and 8 bases, with 13 bases remaining between them. Per germline, CDR1 DFQATT and CDR2 SNEGSKA (reference sequence). The CDR3 coding sequence is TGCAGTGCTAGTCGGCAGGGGCTAGGCTACACCTTC. This codes for CSASRQGLGYTF.

The chain employs TRBV2 and TRBJ2-3, with D possibly TRBD2 on 6 matching bases. CDR1 is SNHLY and CDR2 is FYNNEI in the germline V gene. The CDR3 has 14 residues. V was clipped by 8 bases and J by 1 base, with 13 bases between them. In DNA, the CDR3 is TGTGCCAGCCGGTTGGAGGGAGGCACAGATACGCAGTATTTT. Translating gives CASRLEGGTDTQYF.

The CDR3, as DNA: TGCAGCGTGGCTGGACAGGGATACTACACCTTC. This encodes CSVAGQGYYTF. V gene TRBV29-1 combines with J gene TRBJ1-2; 8 bases fit TRBD1. With 6 bases clipped from V and 10 bases from J, the junction kept 7 bases outside the gene matches. The germline gives CDR1 SQVTM, CDR2 ANQGSEA. This CDR3 is built from 11 residues. Complete variable domain (other parts from reference TRBV29-1 and TRBJ1-2): SAVISQKPSRDICQRGTSLTIQCQVDSQVTMMFWYRQQPGQSLTLIATANQGSEATYESGFVIDKFPISRPNLTFSTLTVSNMSPEDSSIYLCSVAGQGYYTFGSGTRLTVV.

V usage is TRBV14 and J usage is TRBJ1-4, with no clear D. Trimming shortened V by 4 bases and J by 5 bases, and 14 bases separated the two germline ends. Germline lookup yields CDR1 SGHDN and CDR2 FVKESK. This CDR3 has 15 amino acids. The CDR3 nucleotides are TGTGCCAGCAGCCCCTTATCATGGGAAAATGAAAAACTGTTTTTT. Amino acid sequence: CASSPLSWENEKLFF.

This clonotype was picked up many times. The rearrangement uses TRBV7-2 and TRBJ1-1, with D unresolved. CDR1 is SGHTA, CDR2 FQGNSA, per germline. The CDR3 covers 15 residues. Trimming took off 1 base at V and 4 bases at J, with 13 bases between the two ends. Written as DNA, the CDR3 is TGTGCCAGCAGCTTAGGTGGCAGGACGGTCACTGAAGCTTTCTTT. Its protein is CASSLGGRTVTEAFF.

The chain joins TRBV5-4 to TRBJ2-1, with 7 bases lining up with TRBD1. The CDR3 runs to 15 residues. The ends lost 4 bases at V and 0 bases at J; junction bases unmatched: 4. Germline lookup yields CDR1 SGHNT and CDR2 YYREEE (reference sequence). The CDR3 loop is CASSEGTASYNEQFF. The CDR3 DNA sequence: TGTGCCAGCAGCGAGGGGACAGCCTCCTACAATGAGCAGTTCTTC. The full variable domain, in which reference TRBV5-4 and TRBJ2-1 provide the parts outside the CDR3, is ETGVTQSPTHLIKTRGQQVTLRCSSQSGHNTVSWYQQALGQGPQFIFQYYREEENGRGNFPPRFSGLQFPNYSSELNVNALELDDSALYLCASSEGTASYNEQFFGPGTRLTVL.

This rearrangement joins TRBV19 to TRBJ1-2; D not resolved. The CDR3 spans 16 residues. Looked up from germline, CDR1 is LNHDA and CDR2 is SQIVND (reference sequence). Trimming shortened V by 0 bases and J by 6 bases, and 17 bases separated the two germline ends. For the CDR3, the DNA is TGTGCCAGTAGTATAGACAAGACCCACACTCGGGATGGCTACACCTTC. Translated: CASSIDKTHTRDGYTF.

This clonotype was found many times. The V and J genes are TRBV11-2 and TRBJ1-3; D possibly corresponds to TRBD1 (6 bases). V was clipped by 4 bases and J by 0 bases, with 13 bases between them. Germline CDR1 is SGHAT and CDR2 is FQNNGV. CDR3 length: 16 residues. CDR3 DNA: TGTGCCAGCAGCTCCTTCGACAGGTTCTCTGGAAACACCATATATTTT. Residues: CASSSFDRFSGNTIYF. The whole variable domain, remainder taken from reference TRBV11-2 and TRBJ1-3, is EAGVAQSPRYKIIEKRQSVAFWCNPISGHATLYWYQQILGQGPKLLIQFQNNGVVDDSQLPKDRFSAERLKGVDSTLKIQPAKLEDSAVYLCASSSFDRFSGNTIYFGEGSWLTVV.